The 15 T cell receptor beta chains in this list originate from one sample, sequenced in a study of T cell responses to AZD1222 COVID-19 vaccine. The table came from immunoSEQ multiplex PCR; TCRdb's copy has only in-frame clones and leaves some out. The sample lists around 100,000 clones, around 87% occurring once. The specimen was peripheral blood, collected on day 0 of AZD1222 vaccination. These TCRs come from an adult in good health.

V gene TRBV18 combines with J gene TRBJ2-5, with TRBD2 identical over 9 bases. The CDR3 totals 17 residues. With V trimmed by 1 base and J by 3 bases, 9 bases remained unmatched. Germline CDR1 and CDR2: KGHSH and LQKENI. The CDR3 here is CASSPRLAGSGEETQYF. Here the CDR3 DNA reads TGTGCCAGCTCACCACGGCTAGCGGGGTCAGGGGAAGAGACCCAGTACTTC.

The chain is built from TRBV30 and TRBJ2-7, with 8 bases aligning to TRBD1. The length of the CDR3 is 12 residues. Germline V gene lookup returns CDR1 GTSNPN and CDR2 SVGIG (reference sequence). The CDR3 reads CAWGQDNGEQYF. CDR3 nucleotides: TGTGCTTGGGGACAGGACAATGGCGAGCAGTACTTC.

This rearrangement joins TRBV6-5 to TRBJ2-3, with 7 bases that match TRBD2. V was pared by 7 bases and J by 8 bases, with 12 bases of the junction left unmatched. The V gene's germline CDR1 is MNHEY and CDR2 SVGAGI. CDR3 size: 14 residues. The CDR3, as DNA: TGTGCCAGCACGCCGACTAGCTTTATGGGTACGCAGTATTTT. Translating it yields CASTPTSFMGTQYF.

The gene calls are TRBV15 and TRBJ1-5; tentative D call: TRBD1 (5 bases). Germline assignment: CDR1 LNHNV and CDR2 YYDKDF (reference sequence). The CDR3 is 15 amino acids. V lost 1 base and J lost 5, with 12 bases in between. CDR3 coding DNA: TGTGCCACCAGCAGAGGGTCGGGGCCCCATCAGCCCCAGCATTTT. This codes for CATSRGSGPHQPQHF.

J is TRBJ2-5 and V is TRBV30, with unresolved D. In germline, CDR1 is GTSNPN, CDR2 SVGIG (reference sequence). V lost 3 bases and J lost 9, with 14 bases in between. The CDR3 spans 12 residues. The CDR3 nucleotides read TGTGCCTGGAGCTCGCCAAACGCGGCCCAGTACTTC. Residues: CAWSSPNAAQYF.

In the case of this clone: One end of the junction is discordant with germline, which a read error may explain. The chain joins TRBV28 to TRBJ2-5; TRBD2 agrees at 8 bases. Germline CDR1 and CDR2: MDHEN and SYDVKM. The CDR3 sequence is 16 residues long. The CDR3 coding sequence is TGTGCCAGCAGTTTATACGGGGGGGGCTTCCAAGAGATCCAGTACTTC. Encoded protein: CASSLYGGGFQEIQYF.

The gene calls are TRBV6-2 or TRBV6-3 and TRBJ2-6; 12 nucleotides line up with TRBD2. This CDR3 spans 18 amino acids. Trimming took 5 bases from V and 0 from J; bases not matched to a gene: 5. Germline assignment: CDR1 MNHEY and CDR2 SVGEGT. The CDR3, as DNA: TGTGCCAGCAGTCCGCCTAGCGGGAGGGCCTCTGGGGCCAACGTCCTGACTTTC. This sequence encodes CASSPPSGRASGANVLTF.

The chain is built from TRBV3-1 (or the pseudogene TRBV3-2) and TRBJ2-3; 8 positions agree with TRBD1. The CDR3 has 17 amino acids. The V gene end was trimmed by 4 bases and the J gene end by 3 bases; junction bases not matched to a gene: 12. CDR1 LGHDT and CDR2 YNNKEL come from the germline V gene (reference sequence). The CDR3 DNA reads TGTGCCAGCAGCCCCAGCGGTGGACAGGGAGGAACAGATACGCAGTATTTT. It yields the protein CASSPSGGQGGTDTQYF.

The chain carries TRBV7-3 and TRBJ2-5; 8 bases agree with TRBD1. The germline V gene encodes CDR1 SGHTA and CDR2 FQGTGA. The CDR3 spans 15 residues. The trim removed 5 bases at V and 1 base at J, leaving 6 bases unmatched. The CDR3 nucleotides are TGTGCCAGCAGCCCCCTGACAGGGGCCCAAGAGACCCAGTACTTC. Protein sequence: CASSPLTGAQETQYF.

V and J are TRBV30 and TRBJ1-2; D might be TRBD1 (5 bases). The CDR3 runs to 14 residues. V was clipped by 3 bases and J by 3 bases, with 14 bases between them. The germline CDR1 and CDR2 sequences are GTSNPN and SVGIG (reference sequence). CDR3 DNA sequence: TGTGCCTGGAGCCTCGGGTGGGGGGACTATGGCTACACCTTC. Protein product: CAWSLGWGDYGYTF.

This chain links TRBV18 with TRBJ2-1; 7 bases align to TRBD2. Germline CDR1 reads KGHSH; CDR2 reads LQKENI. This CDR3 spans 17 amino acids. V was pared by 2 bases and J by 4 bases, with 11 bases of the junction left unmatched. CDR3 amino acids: CASSPLGAGMGYNEQFF. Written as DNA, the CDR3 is TGTGCCAGCTCACCATTGGGAGCGGGAATGGGGTACAATGAGCAGTTCTTC.

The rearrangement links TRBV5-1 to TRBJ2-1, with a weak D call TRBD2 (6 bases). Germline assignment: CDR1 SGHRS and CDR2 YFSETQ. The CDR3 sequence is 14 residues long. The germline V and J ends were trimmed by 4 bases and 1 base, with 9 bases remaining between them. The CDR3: CASSGGVSYNEQFF. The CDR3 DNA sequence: TGCGCCAGCAGCGGCGGGGTATCCTACAATGAGCAGTTCTTC.

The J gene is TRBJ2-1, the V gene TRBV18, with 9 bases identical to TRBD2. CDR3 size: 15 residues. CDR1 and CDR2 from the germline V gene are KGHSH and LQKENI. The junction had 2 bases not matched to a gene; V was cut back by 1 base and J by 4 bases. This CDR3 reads CASSPLAGAYNEQFF. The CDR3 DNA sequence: TGTGCCAGCTCACCACTAGCGGGGGCTTACAATGAGCAGTTCTTC.

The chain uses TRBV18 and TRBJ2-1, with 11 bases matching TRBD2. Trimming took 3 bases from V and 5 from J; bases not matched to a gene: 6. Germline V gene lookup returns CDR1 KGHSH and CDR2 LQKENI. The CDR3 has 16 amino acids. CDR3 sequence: CASSPLAGGENNEQFF. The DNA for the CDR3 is TGTGCCAGCTCACCCCTAGCGGGGGGAGAAAACAATGAGCAGTTCTTC.

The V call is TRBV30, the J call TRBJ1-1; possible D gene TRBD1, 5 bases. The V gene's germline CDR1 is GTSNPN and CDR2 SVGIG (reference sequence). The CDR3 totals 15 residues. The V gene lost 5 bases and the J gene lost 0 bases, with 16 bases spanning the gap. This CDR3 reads CAWWDPRKMNTEAFF. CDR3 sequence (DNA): TGTGCCTGGTGGGACCCCCGGAAGATGAACACTGAAGCTTTCTTT.